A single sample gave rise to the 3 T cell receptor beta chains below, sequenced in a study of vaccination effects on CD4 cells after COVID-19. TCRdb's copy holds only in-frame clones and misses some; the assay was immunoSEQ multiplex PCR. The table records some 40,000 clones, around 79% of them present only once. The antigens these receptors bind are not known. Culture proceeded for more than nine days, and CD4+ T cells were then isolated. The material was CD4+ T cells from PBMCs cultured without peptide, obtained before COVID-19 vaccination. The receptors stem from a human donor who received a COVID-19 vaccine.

The CDR3 loop reads CASSLWAREQYF. The CDR3 region has the DNA TGTGCCAGCAGCTTATGGGCTAGGGAGCAGTACTTC. J is TRBJ2-7 and V is TRBV11-2; the D is unclear. CDR3 length equals 12 residues. Germline CDR1 SGHAT, CDR2 FQNNGV. V lost 2 bases and J 7 bases, leaving 9 bases between the germline ends. Full variable domain (rest looked up from reference TRBV11-2 and TRBJ2-7): EAGVAQSPRYKIIEKRQSVAFWCNPISGHATLYWYQQILGQGPKLLIQFQNNGVVDDSQLPKDRFSAERLKGVDSTLKIQPAKLEDSAVYLCASSLWAREQYFGPGTRLTVT.

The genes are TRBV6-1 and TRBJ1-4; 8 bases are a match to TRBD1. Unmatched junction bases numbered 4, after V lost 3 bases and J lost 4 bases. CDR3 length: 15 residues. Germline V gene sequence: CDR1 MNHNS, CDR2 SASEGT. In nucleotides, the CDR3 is TGTGCCAGCAGTGACAGGGGGCGGGGTAATGAAAAACTGTTTTTT. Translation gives CASSDRGRGNEKLFF.

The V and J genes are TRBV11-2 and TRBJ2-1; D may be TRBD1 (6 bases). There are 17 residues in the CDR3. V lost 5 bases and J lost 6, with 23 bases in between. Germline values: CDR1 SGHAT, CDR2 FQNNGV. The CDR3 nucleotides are TGTGCCAGCAGCCAAGTCGCCCGCCGGACAGTCCGCAATGAGCAGTTCTTC. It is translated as CASSQVARRTVRNEQFF.